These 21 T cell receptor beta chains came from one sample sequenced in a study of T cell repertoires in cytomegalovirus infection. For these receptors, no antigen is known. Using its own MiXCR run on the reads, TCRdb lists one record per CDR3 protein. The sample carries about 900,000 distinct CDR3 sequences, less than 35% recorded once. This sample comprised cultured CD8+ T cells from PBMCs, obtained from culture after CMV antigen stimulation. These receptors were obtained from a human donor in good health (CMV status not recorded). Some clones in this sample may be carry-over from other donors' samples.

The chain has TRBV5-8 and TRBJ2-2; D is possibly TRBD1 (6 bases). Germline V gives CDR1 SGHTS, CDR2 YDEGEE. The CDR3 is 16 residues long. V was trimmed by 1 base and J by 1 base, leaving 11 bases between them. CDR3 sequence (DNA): TGTGCCAGCAGCTTGAGCCCACAGGGGAACACCGGGGAGCTGTTTTTT. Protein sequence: CASSLSPQGNTGELFF.

The CDR3 bases are TGTGCCAGCAGCTCAAGGACGGAGAACACTGAAGCTTTCTTT. Encoded protein: CASSSRTENTEAFF. The chain employs TRBV7-6 and TRBJ1-1; D gene ambiguous. This CDR3 spans 14 amino acids. V was trimmed by 4 bases and J by 1 base, leaving 10 bases between them. Germline-derived CDR1 and CDR2 are SGHVS and FNYEAQ.

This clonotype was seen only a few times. Here the CDR3 reads CASSFVLGMNTEAFF. The CDR3 DNA reads as TGTGCCAGCAGCTTTGTTTTGGGGATGAACACTGAAGCTTTCTTT. This chain uses TRBV5-4 with TRBJ1-1, with D unclear. CDR1 is SGHNT and CDR2 is YYREEE in the germline V gene (reference sequence). The V gene lost 2 bases and the J gene lost 0 bases, with 11 bases spanning the gap. The CDR3 loop spans 15 amino acids.

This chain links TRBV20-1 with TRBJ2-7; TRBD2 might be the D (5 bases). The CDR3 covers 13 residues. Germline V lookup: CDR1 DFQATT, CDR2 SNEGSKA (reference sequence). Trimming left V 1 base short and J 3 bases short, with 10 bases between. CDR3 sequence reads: CSARGRGNYEQYF. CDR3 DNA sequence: TGCAGTGCTAGAGGTCGAGGGAACTACGAGCAGTACTTC.

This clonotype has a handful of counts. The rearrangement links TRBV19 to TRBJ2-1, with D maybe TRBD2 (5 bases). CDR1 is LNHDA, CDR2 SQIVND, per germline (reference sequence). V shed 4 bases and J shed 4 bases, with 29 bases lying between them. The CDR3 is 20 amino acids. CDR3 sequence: CASSNLPQAIAHVQYNEQFF. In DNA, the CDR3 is TGTGCCAGTAGTAATTTACCGCAGGCTATAGCGCATGTTCAGTACAATGAGCAGTTCTTC.

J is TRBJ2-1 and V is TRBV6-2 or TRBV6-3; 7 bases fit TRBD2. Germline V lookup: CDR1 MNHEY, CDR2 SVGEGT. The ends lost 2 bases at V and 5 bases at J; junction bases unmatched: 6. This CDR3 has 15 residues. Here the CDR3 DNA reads TGTGCCAGCAGTTACGGACTAGGGGCAAACAATGAGCAGTTCTTC. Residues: CASSYGLGANNEQFF.

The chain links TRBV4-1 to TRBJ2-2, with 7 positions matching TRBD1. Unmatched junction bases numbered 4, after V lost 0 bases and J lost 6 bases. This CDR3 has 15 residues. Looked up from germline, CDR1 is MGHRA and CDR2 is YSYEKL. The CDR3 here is CASSQEGGKPGELFF. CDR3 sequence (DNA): TGCGCCAGCAGCCAAGAAGGGGGCAAGCCCGGGGAGCTGTTTTTT.

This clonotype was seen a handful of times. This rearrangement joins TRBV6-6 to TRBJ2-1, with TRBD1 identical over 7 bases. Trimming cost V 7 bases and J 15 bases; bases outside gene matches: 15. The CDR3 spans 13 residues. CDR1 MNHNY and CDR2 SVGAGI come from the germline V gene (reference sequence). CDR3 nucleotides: TGTGCCAGCACCGAGAGCATAGGGACAGCCTCGTTCTTC. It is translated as CASTESIGTASFF.

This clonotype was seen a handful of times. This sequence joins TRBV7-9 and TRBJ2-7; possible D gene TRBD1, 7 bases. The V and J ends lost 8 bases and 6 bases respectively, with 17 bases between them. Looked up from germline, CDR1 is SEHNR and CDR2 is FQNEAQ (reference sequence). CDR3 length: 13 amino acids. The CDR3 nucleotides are TGTGCCAGCTCCGCGGGACAGCATCCCGAGCAGTACTTC. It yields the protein CASSAGQHPEQYF.

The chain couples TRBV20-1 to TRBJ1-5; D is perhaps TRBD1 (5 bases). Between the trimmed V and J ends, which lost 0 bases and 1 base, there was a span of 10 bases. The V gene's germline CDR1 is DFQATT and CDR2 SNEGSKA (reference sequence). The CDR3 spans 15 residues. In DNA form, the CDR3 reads TGCAGTGCTAGAGATCGTGGGGACAGCAATCAGCCCCAGCATTTT. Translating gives CSARDRGDSNQPQHF.

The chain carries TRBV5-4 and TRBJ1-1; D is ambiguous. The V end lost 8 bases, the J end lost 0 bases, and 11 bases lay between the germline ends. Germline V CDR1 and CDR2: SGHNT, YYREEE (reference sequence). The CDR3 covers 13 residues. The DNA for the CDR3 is TGTGCCAGGGAGGGAGGGCTGAACACTGAAGCTTTCTTT. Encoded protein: CAREGGLNTEAFF.

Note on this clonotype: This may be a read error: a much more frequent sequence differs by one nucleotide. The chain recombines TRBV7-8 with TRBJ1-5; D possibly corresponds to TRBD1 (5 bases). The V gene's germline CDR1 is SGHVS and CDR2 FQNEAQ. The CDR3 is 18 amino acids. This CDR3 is CANSLPRDRAEENQPQHF. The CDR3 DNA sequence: TGTGCCAACAGCTTGCCGAGGGACCGCGCGGAAGAGAATCAGCCCCAGCATTTT.

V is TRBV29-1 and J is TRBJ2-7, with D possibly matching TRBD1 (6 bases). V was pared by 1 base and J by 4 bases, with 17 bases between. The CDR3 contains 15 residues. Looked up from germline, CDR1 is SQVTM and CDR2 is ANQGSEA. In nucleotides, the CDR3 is TGCAGCGTTGAAGGAGAGACCGGGACAAGATACGAGCAGTACTTC. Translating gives CSVEGETGTRYEQYF.

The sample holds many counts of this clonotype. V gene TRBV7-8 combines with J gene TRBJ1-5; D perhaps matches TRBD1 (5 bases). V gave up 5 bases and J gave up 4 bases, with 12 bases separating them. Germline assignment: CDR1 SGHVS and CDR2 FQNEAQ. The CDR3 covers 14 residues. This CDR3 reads CASSGRDRNQPQHF. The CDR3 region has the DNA TGTGCCAGCAGCGGCCGGGACCGTAATCAGCCCCAGCATTTT.

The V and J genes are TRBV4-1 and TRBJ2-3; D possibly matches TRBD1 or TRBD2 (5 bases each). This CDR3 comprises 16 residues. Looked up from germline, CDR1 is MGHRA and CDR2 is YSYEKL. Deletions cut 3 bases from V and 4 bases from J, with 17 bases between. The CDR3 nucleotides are TGCGCCAGCAGCCAGGGACCGGTGGTGAGGGCAGATACGCAGTATTTT. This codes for CASSQGPVVRADTQYF.

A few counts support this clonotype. CDR3 in amino acids: CASSLRLAGEESTEQFF. The DNA of the CDR3 is TGCGCCAGCAGCCTTCGACTAGCGGGGGAGGAGTCGACGGAGCAGTTCTTC. The rearrangement joins TRBV4-3 to TRBJ2-1; the match to TRBD2 covers 12 bases. J was trimmed by 10 bases and V by 4 bases; bases with no gene match: 14. From germline, CDR1 is LGHNA and CDR2 YSLEER. The CDR3 covers 17 residues.

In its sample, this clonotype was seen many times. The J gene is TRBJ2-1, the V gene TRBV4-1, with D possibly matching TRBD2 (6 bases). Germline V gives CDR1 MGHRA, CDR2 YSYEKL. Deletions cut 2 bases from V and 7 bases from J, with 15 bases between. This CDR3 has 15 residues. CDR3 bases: TGCGCCAGCAGCCAATCGGGGAAGGGGAGGAATGAGCAGTTCTTC. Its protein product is CASSQSGKGRNEQFF.

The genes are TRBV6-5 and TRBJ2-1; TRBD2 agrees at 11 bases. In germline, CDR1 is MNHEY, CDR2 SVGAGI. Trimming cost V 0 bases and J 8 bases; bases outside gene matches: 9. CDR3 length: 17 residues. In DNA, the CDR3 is TGTGCCAGCAGTTACTCGAGGAGCACTAGCGGGGGAGATGAGCAGTTCTTC. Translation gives CASSYSRSTSGGDEQFF.

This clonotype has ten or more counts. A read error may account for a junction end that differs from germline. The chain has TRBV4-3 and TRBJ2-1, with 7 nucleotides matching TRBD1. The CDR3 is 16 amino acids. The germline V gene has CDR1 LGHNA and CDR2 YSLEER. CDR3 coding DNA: TGCGCCAGCACCCAAGGGACAGCCAACTCCTACAATGAGCAGTTCTTC. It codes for CASTQGTANSYNEQFF.

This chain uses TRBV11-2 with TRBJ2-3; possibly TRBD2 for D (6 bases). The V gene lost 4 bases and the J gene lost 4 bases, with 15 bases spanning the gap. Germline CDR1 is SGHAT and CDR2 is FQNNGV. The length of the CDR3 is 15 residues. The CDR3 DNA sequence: TGTGCCAGCAGCTCGCAGCGGGCCACTGCAGATACGCAGTATTTT. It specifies CASSSQRATADTQYF. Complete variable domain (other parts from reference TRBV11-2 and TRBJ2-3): EAGVAQSPRYKIIEKRQSVAFWCNPISGHATLYWYQQILGQGPKLLIQFQNNGVVDDSQLPKDRFSAERLKGVDSTLKIQPAKLEDSAVYLCASSSQRATADTQYFGPGTRLTVL.

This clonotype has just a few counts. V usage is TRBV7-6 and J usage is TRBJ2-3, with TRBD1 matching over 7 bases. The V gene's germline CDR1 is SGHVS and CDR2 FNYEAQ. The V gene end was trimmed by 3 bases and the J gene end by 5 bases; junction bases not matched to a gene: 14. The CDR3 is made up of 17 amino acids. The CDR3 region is CASSFRDSEEGKDTQYF. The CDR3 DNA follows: TGTGCCAGCAGCTTCCGGGACAGTGAGGAAGGAAAAGATACGCAGTATTTT.